The T cell receptor beta chain described here comes from a study of identifying expanded T cells in peripheral blood. Using immunoSEQ multiplex PCR, the repertoire was profiled, and TCRdb retains in-frame clones only, with some absent. This table has under 120,000 clones, 75% to 90% appearing once. Collection occurred without any documented infections or immune events in donors. Trimming stripped 3 bases from V and 7 bases from J, with 14 bases between. The CDR3 runs 15 residues. Germline V lookup: CDR1 SGDLS, CDR2 YYNGEE. The origin of this receptor is a person aged 18 to 70 in good health. The genes are TRBV9 and TRBJ1-6, with D maybe TRBD1 (6 bases). Material: blood. The chain's CDR3 is CASSGTVMLNSPLHF. DNA for the CDR3: TGTGCCAGCAGCGGGACAGTAATGTTAAATTCACCCCTCCACTTT.